The T cell receptor (beta chain) under discussion was sequenced for a study of T cells in Graves' hyperthyroidism and ophthalmopathy (dated by TCRdb to the late 2010s). Context from the whole study: Peripheral blood samples were taken at the time of initial diagnosis, prior to any treatment. The study also compared thyroid tissue and blood T-cell repertoires from five or six Graves' hyperthyroidism patients. Prospective prediction of ophthalmopathy was tested in an independent validation cohort consisting of some 19 hyperthyroidism patients and more than 15 patients who later progressed to ophthalmopathy. To identify distinguishing TCR V-J signatures, a discovery cohort of about 100 patients was used, comprising 40 to 45 with Graves' ophthalmopathy and around 57 with stable Graves' hyperthyroidism. After blood sampling, hyperthyroidism patients were treated with methimazole at a starting dose of 30 mg daily, and ophthalmopathy patients were treated with high-dose intravenous methylprednisolone. The paper describes TCR Vbeta CDR3 sequencing of 130 to 150 peripheral blood samples, made up of fewer than 50 ophthalmopathy patients, 70 to 75 hyperthyroidism patients and about 17 progressor patients. The 75 to 100 discovery patients were randomly divided into training and test sets at a 7:3 ratio.

General findings and caveats noted by the study authors: No statistical method was used to set the sample size in advance, and investigators knew the group allocation. In validation, the model predicted progression to ophthalmopathy with 65% to 71% sensitivity and over 72% specificity, a median of 6.5 months before onset. Most expanded thyroid clonotypes (frequency above 0.001) were also found in blood, which suggests that blood repertoires may mirror thyroid immune responses. Ophthalmopathy was separated from stable hyperthyroidism by a 13 V-J signature model, with 85% to 90% sensitivity and 81% to 82% specificity obtained in cross-validation and 80%/75% obtained in testing.

In the ophthalmopathy patients, disease was moderately to severely active, with a Clinical Activity Score of 3 or more, a NOSPECS grade of 4 or more, and a duration of less than 3 months. Exclusion was applied to patients with uncontrolled infections, other autoimmune diseases, pregnancy or lactation. Clinical symptoms, serum thyroxine and TRAb, thyroid ultrasound, and orbital computed tomography formed the basis for the diagnoses. PBMCs were isolated from approximately 10 ml of fresh peripheral blood by Ficoll-Paque density gradient centrifugation. Trizol reagent was used to extract total RNA, and RNA quality was then checked on an Agilent 2100 Bioanalyzer. Points on this clonotype: Its antigen has not been determined. There are no base qualities to consult, and no much larger clone falls within one base.

The CDR3, from cysteine to phenylalanine, totals 16 residues. Of all the DNA, just the CDR3 is kept, 48 bases in frame from base 1. CDR1 and CDR2 are read off the germline V gene (reference sequence) as SEHNR and FQNEAQ. Deletion took 4 bases off V and 5 bases off J, with a span of 20 bases between the germline ends. The TCR beta CDR3 regions were amplified from RNA transcripts. The TCR CDR3 was subjected to a first round of RT-PCR using the HTBI primer set and the Qiagen OneStep RT-PCR kit. The libraries were constructed in a second round of multiplex PCR and then size-selected and purified. Libraries were sequenced paired-end with 100 bp reads on an Illumina HiSeq2000. For the original study's pipeline: SOAPnuke was used to process the raw data, throwing out any read that contained adapters or uncalled bases, had a mean Phred below 15, or lacked an exact constant-primer or identifier match. High-quality paired reads were merged using COPE v1.2.5, and each unique nucleotide sequence was defined as a clonotype. MiTCR v1.1 was used to align the clonotypes against IMGT TRBV, TRBD and TRBJ reference segments. Analysis was restricted to V-J combinations with a frequency above 0.0001, which covered about 99% of repertoires. A TCS score was defined as the ratio between F50 (clonal expansion) and ExV (chaos), using BLOSUM62-based TCRdist between CDR3 peptides within each V-J. Welch's t-statistics and random forest reduced approximately 520 V-J features to around 14, which were used in a naive Bayes classifier (R e1071). TCRdb trimmed public reads at Q25 via fastp, called clones via MiXCR and kept in-frame beta chains. Every entry covers one CDR3 protein and lists the most common genes and DNA from its rows. The V and J calls and clone size come from TCRdb's table, not from the authors' own analysis. This sample lists some 550,000 distinct CDR3 sequences; around 16% were detected once. 2.5% to 4% of the sample is held by the ten biggest clonotypes.

This receptor was identified in a woman in her thirties or forties with Graves' ophthalmopathy. The V and J segments used are TRBV7-9 and TRBJ1-1; too little of a D gene remains to name it. The specimen sequenced was blood. In nucleotides, the sequence is TGTGCCAGCAGCTCGCCTCCACGGGCACTAAAGACTGAAGCTTTCTTT. Translated, this gives CASSSPPRALKTEAFF.